The source of this T cell receptor beta chain is a study of T cell responses to AZD1222 COVID-19 vaccine. Findings and caveats of the study: Distributed over spike, vaccine-associated CD4 TCRs predominated at 160-218 and 743-854.

Trimming stripped 0 bases from V and 2 bases from J, with 9 bases between. CDR1 and CDR2 from the germline V gene are SGDLS and YYNGEE. The CDR3 totals 14 residues. Some second doses came at about 4 weeks and others at about 12 weeks; these were pooled. Generated by immunoSEQ multiplex PCR, the TCRdb table keeps only in-frame clones and is missing some. Among roughly 15,000 clones, 80% to 85% were seen once, and the ten largest hold around 14%. As concerns this clone: No antigen is known for it.

The TCR sequence derives from an adult who received the AZD1222 COVID-19 vaccine. The chain is built from TRBV9 and TRBJ2-7, with D possibly being TRBD1 (6 bases). Specimen: peripheral blood, collected 28 days after the second AZD1222 dose. The CDR3 bases are TGTGCCAGCAGCGTAGCGGACAGTACCTACGAGCAGTACTTC. Amino acids: CASSVADSTYEQYF.